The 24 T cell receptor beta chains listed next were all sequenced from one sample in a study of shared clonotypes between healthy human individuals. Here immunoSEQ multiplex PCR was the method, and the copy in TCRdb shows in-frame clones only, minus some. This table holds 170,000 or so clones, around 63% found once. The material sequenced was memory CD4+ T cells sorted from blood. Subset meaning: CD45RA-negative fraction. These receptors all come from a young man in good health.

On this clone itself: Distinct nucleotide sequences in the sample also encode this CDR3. The CDR3: CASGGRFQETQYF. The CDR3 nucleotides are TGTGCCAGCGGGGGACGGTTCCAAGAGACCCAGTACTTC. The chain joins TRBV27 to TRBJ2-5; D tentatively reads TRBD1 or TRBD2 (5 bases each). The CDR3 consists of 13 residues. Trimming shortened V by 8 bases and J by 1 base, and 11 bases separated the two germline ends. The germline V gene has CDR1 MNHEY and CDR2 SMNVEV (reference sequence).

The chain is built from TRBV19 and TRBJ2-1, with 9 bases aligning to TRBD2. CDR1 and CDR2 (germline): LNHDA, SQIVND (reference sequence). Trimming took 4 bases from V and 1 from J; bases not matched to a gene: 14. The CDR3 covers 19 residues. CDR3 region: CASSKDGTSLSLSYNEQFF. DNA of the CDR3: TGTGCCAGTAGTAAAGACGGGACTAGCCTGAGTTTATCCTACAATGAGCAGTTCTTC.

CDR3 in amino acids: CASSERGDLTGELFF. The CDR3 region has the DNA TGCGCCAGCAGCGAAAGGGGAGACCTCACCGGGGAGCTGTTTTTT. The chain couples TRBV5-1 to TRBJ2-2, with D possibly being TRBD1 or TRBD2 (5 bases each). Between the trimmed V and J ends, which lost 4 bases and 4 bases, there was a span of 14 bases. The germline V gene encodes CDR1 SGHRS and CDR2 YFSETQ. CDR3 size: 15 residues.

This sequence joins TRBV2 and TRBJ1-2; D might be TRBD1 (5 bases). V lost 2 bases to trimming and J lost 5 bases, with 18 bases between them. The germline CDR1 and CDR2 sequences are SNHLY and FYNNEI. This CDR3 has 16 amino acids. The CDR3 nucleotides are TGTGCCAGCAGTGAATTCGGGCAGGGTTTGGGGTATGGCTACACCTTC. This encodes CASSEFGQGLGYGYTF.

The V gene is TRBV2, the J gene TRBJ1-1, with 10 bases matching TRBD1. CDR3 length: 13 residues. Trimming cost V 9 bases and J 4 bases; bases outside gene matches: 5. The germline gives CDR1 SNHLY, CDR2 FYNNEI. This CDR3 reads CASTRDRGTEAFF. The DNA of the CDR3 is TGTGCCAGTACCCGGGACAGGGGCACTGAAGCTTTCTTT.

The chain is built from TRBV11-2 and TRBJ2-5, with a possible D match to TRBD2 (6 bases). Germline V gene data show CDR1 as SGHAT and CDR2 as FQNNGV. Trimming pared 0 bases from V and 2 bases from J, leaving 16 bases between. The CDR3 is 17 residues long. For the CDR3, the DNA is TGTGCCAGCAGCTTAGATGCGCAAGCGGGCGGGCAAGAGACCCAGTACTTC. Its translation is CASSLDAQAGGQETQYF.

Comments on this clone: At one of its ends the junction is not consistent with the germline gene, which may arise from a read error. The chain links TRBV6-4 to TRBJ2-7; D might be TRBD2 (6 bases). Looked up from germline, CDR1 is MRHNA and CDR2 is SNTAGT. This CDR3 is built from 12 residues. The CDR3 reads CASSDSSGRLAF. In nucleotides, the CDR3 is TGTGCCAGCAGTGACTCGAGTGGGAGGCTCGCTTTC.

The CDR3 sequence: CASSLVAGLYNEQFF. DNA of the CDR3: TGCGCCAGCAGCTTGGTGGCGGGGTTATACAATGAGCAGTTCTTC. This chain uses TRBV5-1 with TRBJ2-1, with D possibly being TRBD2 (6 bases). V dropped 0 bases and J dropped 4 bases, with 11 bases sitting between them. The CDR3 runs 15 residues. From germline, CDR1 is SGHRS and CDR2 YFSETQ.

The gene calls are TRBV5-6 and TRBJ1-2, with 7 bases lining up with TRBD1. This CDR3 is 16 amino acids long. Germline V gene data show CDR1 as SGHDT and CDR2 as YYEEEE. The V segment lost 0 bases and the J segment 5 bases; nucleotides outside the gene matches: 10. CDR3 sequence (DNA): TGTGCCAGCAGCTTGGGTACCGGACAGGAGGGTTATGGCTACACCTTC. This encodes CASSLGTGQEGYGYTF.

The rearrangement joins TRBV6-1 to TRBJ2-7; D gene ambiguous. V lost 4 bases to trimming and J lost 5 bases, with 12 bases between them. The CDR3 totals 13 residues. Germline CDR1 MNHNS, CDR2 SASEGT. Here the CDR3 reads CASSVSQNNEQYF. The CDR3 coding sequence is TGTGCCAGCAGTGTTTCACAGAACAACGAGCAGTACTTC.

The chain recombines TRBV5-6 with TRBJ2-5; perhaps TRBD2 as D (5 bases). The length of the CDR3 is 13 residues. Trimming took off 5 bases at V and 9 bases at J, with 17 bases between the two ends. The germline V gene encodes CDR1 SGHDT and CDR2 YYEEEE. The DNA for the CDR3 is TGTGCCAGCAGGTATCGGCCTGCCGGGGCCCAGTACTTC. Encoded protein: CASRYRPAGAQYF. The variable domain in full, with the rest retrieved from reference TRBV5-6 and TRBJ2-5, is DAGVTQSPTHLIKTRGQQVTLRCSPKSGHDTVSWYQQALGQGPQFIFQYYEEEERQRGNFPDRFSGHQFPNYSSELNVNALLLGDSALYLCASRYRPAGAQYFGPGTRLLVL.

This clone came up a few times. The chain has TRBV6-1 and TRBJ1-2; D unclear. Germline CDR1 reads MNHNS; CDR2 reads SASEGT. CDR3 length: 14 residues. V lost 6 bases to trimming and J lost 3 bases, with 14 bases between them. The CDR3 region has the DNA TGTGCCAGCAGGCCAGGTCCTCGGGACTATGGCTACACCTTC. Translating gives CASRPGPRDYGYTF.

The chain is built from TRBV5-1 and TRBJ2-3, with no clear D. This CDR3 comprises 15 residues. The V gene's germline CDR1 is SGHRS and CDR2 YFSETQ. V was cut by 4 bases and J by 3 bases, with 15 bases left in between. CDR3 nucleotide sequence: TGCGCCAGCAGCCTGAGGATTGGTCAGACAGATACGCAGTATTTT. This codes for CASSLRIGQTDTQYF.

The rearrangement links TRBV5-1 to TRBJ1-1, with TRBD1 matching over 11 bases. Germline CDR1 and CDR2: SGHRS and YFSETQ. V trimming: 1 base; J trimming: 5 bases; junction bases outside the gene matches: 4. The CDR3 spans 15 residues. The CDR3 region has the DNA TGCGCCAGCAGCTTGAGGACAGGGGGCCGGACTGAAGCTTTCTTT. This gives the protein CASSLRTGGRTEAFF. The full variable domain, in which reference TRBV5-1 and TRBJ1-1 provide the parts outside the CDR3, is KAGVTQTPRYLIKTRGQQVTLSCSPISGHRSVSWYQQTPGQGLQFLFEYFSETQRNKGNFPGRFSGRQFSNSRSEMNVSTLELGDSALYLCASSLRTGGRTEAFFGQGTRLTVV.

CDR3 sequence reads: CASQTSGQYNEQFF. In DNA form, the CDR3 reads TGTGCCAGCCAAACTAGCGGGCAGTACAATGAGCAGTTCTTC. The gene calls are TRBV2 and TRBJ2-1, with TRBD2 identical over 9 bases. The CDR3 is 14 residues long. Germline CDR1 and CDR2: SNHLY and FYNNEI. V was pared by 8 bases and J by 4 bases, with 6 bases of the junction left unmatched.

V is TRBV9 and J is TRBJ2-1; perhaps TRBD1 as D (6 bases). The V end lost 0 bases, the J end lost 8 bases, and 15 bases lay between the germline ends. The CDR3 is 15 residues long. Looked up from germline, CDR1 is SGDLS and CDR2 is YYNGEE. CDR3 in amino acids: CASSVVVTGDDEQFF. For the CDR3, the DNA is TGTGCCAGCAGCGTAGTCGTGACAGGCGATGATGAGCAGTTCTTC.

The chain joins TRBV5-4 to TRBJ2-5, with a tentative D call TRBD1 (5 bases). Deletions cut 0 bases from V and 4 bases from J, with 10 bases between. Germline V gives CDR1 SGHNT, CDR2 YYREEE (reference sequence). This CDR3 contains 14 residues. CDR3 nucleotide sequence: TGTGCCAGCAGCTTGGGCCCAGGGATAGAGACCCAGTACTTC. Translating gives CASSLGPGIETQYF.

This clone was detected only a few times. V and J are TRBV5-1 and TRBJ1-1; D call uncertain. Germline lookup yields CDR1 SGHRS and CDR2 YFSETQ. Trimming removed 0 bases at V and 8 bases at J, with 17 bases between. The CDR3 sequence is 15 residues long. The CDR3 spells CASSLGDIRLLEAFF. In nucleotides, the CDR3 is TGCGCCAGCAGCTTGGGCGACATCCGGTTGCTGGAAGCTTTCTTT.

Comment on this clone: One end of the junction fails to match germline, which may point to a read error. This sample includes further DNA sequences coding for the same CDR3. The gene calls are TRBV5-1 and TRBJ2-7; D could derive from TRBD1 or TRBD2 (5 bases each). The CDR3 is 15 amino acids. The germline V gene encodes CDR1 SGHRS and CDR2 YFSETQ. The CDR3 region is CASSLVTGGSYEQYF. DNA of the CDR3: TGCGCCAGCAGCTTGGTAACTGGGGGATCCTACGAGCAATACTTC.

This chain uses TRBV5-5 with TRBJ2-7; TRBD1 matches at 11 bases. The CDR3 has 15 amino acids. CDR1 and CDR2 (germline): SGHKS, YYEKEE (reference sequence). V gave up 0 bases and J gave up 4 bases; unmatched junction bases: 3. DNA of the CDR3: TGTGCCAGCAGCTTGGGCGGGACAGGGGGTTACGAGCAGTACTTC. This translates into CASSLGGTGGYEQYF.

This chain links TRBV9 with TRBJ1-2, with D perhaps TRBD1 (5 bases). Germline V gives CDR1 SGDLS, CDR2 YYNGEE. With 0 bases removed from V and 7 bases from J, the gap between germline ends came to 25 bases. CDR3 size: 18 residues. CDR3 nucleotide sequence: TGTGCCAGCAGCGTAGCTGGGGCAGGGTCCCCTATAGGGAGTGGCTACACCTTC. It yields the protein CASSVAGAGSPIGSGYTF.

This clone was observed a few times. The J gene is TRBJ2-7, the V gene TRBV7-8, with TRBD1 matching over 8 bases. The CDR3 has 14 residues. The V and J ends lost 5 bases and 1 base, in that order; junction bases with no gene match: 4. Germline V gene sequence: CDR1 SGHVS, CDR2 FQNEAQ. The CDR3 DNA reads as TGTGCCAGCAGCCCCCGACAGGGGTCCTACGAGCAGTACTTC. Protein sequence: CASSPRQGSYEQYF.

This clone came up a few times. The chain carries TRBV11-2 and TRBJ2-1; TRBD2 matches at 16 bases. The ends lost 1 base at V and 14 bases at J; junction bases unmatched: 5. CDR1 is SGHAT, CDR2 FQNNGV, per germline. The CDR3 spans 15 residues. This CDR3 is CASSLGGLAGGNKFF. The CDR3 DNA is TGTGCCAGCAGCTTAGGGGGACTAGCGGGAGGGAATAAGTTCTTC.

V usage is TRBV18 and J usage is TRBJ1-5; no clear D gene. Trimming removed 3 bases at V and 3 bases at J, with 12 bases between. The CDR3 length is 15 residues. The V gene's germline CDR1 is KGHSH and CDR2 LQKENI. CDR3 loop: CASSPSEGLNQPQHF. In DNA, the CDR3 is TGTGCCAGCTCACCGTCGGAAGGACTCAATCAGCCCCAGCATTTT.